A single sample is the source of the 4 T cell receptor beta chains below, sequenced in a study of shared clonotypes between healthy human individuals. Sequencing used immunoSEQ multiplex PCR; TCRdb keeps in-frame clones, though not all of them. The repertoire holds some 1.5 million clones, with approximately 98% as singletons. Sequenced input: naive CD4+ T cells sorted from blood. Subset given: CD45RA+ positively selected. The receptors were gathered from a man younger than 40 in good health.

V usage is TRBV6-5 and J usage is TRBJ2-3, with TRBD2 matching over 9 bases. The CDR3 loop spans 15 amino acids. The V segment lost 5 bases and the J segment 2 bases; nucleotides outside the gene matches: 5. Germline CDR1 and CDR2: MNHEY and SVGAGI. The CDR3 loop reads CASSSTSGPTDTQYF. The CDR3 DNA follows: TGTGCCAGCAGTAGCACTAGCGGGCCCACAGATACGCAGTATTTT.

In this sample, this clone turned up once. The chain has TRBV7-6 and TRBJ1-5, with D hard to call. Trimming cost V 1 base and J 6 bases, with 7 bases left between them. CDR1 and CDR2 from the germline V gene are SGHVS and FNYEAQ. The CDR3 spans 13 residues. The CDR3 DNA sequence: TGTGCCAGCAGCTTAGAAAGGGCTCAGCCCCAGCATTTT. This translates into CASSLERAQPQHF.

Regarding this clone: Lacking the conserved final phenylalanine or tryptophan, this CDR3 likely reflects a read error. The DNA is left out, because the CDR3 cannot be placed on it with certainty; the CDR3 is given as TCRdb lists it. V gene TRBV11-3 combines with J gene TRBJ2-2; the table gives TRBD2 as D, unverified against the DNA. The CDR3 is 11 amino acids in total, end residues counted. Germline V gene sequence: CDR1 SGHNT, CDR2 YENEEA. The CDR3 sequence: CASSRSNLVAV.

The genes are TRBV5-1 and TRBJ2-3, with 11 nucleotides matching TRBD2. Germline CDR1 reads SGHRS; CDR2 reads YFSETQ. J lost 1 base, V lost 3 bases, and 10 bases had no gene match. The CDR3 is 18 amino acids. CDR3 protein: CASSSPGTSGTRTDTQYF. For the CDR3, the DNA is TGCGCCAGCAGCTCGCCCGGGACTAGCGGAACCCGCACAGATACGCAGTATTTT.